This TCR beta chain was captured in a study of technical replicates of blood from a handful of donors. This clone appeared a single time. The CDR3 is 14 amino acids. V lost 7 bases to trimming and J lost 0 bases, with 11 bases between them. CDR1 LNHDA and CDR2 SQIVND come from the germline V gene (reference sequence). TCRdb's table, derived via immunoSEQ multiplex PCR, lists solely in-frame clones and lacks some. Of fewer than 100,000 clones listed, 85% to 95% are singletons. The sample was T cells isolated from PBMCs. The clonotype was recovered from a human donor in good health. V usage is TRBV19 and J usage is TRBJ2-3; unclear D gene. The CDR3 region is CASTPAVSTDTQYF. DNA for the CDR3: TGTGCCAGTACCCCCGCGGTTAGCACAGATACGCAGTATTTT.